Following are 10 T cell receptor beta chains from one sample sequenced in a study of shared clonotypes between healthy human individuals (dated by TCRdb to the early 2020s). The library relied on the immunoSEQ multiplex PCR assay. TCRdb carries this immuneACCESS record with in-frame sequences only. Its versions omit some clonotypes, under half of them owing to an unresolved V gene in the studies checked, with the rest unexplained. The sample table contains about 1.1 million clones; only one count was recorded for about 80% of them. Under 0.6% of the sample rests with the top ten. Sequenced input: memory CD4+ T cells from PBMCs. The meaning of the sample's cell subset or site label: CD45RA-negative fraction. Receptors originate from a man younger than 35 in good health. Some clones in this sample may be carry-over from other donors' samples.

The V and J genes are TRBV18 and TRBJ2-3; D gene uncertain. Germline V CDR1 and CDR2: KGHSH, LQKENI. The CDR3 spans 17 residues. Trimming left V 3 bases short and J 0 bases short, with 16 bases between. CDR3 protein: CASSPSLRETSTDTQYF. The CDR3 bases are TGTGCCAGCTCACCCTCCTTGAGAGAGACTAGCACAGATACGCAGTATTTT.

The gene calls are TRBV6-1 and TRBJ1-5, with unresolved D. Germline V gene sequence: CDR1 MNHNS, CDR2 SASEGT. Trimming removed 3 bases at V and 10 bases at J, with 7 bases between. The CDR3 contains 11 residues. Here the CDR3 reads CASSDPSPQHF. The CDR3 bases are TGTGCCAGCAGTGACCCCTCCCCCCAGCATTTT.

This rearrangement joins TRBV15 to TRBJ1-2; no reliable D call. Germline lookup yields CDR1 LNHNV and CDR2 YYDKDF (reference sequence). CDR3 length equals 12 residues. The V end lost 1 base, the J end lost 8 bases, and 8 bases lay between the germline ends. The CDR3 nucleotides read TGTGCCACCAGCAGAGGTCCCGGGGGCTACACCTTC. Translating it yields CATSRGPGGYTF.

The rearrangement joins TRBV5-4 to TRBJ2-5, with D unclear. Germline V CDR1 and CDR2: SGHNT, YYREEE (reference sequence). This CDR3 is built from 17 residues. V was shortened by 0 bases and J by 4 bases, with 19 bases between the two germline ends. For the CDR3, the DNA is TGTGCCAGCAGCTTGGCGCTTTCAGGTCCCATGGGAGAGACCCAGTACTTC. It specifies CASSLALSGPMGETQYF.

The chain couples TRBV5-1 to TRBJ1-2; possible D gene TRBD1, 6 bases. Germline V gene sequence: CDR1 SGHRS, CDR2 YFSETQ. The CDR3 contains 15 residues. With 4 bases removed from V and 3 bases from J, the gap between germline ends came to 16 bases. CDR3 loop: CASSPNSGGHYGYTF. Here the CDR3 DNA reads TGCGCCAGCAGCCCAAACTCCGGGGGCCACTATGGCTACACCTTC.

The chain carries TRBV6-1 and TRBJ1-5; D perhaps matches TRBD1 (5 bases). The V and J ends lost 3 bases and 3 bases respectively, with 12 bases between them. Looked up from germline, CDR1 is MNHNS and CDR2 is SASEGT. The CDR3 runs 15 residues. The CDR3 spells CASSDLTELNQPQHF. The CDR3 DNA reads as TGTGCCAGCAGTGATTTGACAGAACTCAATCAGCCCCAGCATTTT.

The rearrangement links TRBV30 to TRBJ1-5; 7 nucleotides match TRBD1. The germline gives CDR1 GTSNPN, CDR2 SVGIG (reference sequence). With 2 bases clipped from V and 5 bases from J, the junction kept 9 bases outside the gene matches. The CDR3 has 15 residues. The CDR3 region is CAWSSMTGKDQPQHF. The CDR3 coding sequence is TGTGCCTGGAGTTCAATGACAGGGAAGGATCAGCCCCAGCATTTT. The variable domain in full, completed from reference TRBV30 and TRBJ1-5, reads SQTIHQWPATLVQPVGSPLSLECTVEGTSNPNLYWYRQAAGRGLQLLFYSVGIGQISSEVPQNLSASRPQDRQFILSSKKLLLSDSGFYLCAWSSMTGKDQPQHFGDGTRLSIL.

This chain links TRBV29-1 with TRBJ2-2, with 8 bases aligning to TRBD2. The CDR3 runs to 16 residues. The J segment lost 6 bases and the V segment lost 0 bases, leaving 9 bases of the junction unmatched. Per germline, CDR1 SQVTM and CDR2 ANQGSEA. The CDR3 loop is CSVEEGSGSGAGELFF. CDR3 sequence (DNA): TGCAGCGTTGAAGAGGGCAGCGGGAGTGGAGCCGGGGAGCTGTTTTTT.

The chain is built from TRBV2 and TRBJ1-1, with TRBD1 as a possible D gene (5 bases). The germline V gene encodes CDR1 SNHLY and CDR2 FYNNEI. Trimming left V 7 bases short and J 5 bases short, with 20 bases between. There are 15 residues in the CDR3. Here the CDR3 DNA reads TGTGCCAGCAAGGGCAGCCTACTTGAGGGGACTGAAGCTTTCTTT. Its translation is CASKGSLLEGTEAFF.

This CDR3 reads CSVGLGAGYEQYF. CDR3 in DNA: TGCAGCGTTGGTTTGGGGGCTGGCTACGAGCAGTACTTC. This sequence joins TRBV29-1 and TRBJ2-5; tentatively, D is TRBD1 (6 bases). The DNA matches TRBJ2-7 better at its end, which makes the J call doubtful. CDR3 length: 13 residues. Germline lookup yields CDR1 SQVTM and CDR2 ANQGSEA.